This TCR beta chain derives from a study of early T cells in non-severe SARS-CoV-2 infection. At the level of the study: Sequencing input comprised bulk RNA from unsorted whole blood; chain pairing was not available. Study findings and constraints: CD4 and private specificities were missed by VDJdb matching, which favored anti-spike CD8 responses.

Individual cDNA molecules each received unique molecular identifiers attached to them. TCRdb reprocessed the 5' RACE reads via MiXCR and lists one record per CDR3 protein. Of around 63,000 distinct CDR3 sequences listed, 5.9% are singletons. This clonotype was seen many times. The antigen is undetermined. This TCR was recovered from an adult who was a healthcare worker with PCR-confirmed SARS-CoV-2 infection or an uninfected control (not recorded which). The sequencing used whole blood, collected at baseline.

The CDR3: CASSSPGGGSYGYTF. The CDR3 nucleotides read TGTGCCAGCAGTTCGCCAGGGGGGGGTTCCTATGGCTACACCTTC. The genes are TRBV28 and TRBJ1-2; 7 bases match TRBD1. The CDR3 is made up of 15 amino acids. V was clipped by 4 bases and J by 4 bases; unmatched bases: 9. The germline gives CDR1 MDHEN, CDR2 SYDVKM.